These 19 T cell receptor beta chains share one sample of origin, sequenced in a study of blood T cell repertoires in COVID-19. Profiling relied on immunoSEQ multiplex PCR, and the TCRdb table lists in-frame clones only, not all of them. The data show approximately 150,000 clones, roughly 87% seen once. Specimen: peripheral blood. The source is a human donor in a cohort sampled during active COVID-19.

The V and J genes are TRBV5-6 and TRBJ2-6; TRBD1 is a possible D gene (5 bases). V lost 4 bases and J 2 bases, leaving 10 bases between the germline ends. CDR3 length: 15 residues. The germline CDR1 and CDR2 sequences are SGHDT and YYEEEE. CDR3 coding DNA: TGTGCCAGCAGCCGACGCAGGGCTGGGGCCAACGTCCTGACTTTC. This gives the protein CASSRRRAGANVLTF.

The gene calls are TRBV4-1 and TRBJ2-5, with 11 bases fitting TRBD2. Losses at the gene ends were 2 bases for V and 5 bases for J; bases not matched to a gene: 7. Germline-derived CDR1 and CDR2 are MGHRA and YSYEKL. The CDR3 contains 16 residues. The CDR3 protein is CASSQWPSGGWETQYF. The CDR3 nucleotides read TGCGCCAGCAGCCAATGGCCTAGCGGGGGGTGGGAGACCCAGTACTTC.

The chain is built from TRBV19 and TRBJ1-2, with 7 bases aligning to TRBD1. The length of the CDR3 is 13 residues. The V gene end was trimmed by 6 bases and the J gene end by 4 bases; junction bases not matched to a gene: 5. CDR1 and CDR2 (germline): LNHDA, SQIVND (reference sequence). The CDR3 bases are TGTGCCAGTAGACCTACAGGGGCCTATGGCTACACCTTC. The encoded protein is CASRPTGAYGYTF. The full variable domain, with the rest looked up from reference TRBV19 and TRBJ1-2, is DGGITQSPKYLFRKEGQNVTLSCEQNLNHDAMYWYRQDPGQGLRLIYYSQIVNDFQKGDIAEGYSVSREKKESFPLTVTSAQKNPTAFYLCASRPTGAYGYTFGSGTRLTVV.

V and J are TRBV28 and TRBJ2-7, with no clear D. Deletions cut 6 bases from V and 4 bases from J, with 16 bases between. The CDR3 is 14 amino acids. CDR1 MDHEN and CDR2 SYDVKM come from the germline V gene. Here the CDR3 reads CASRPWASLYEQYF. The CDR3 bases are TGTGCCAGCAGACCTTGGGCCTCCTTGTACGAGCAGTACTTC.

Worth noting for this clone: Sequence at one end of the junction differs from germline and may be a read error. This chain joins TRBV9 and TRBJ1-1; 7 bases line up with TRBD1. CDR3 length: 14 residues. Germline V CDR1 and CDR2: SGDLS, YYNGEE. The CDR3 sequence: CASSPRGLNAEAFF. The CDR3 DNA reads as TGTGCCAGCAGCCCAAGGGGGCTGAACGCTGAAGCTTTCTTT.

This clone has a handful of counts. This rearrangement joins TRBV11-3 to TRBJ2-7, with 11 bases matching TRBD2. V shed 3 bases, J shed 4 bases, and the junction held 2 bases outside the gene matches. This CDR3 spans 14 amino acids. Germline V gene data show CDR1 as SGHNT and CDR2 as YENEEA. Here the CDR3 reads CASSLGLAAYEQYF. The CDR3 DNA reads TGTGCCAGCAGCTTGGGACTAGCGGCGTACGAGCAGTACTTC.

The chain has TRBV18 and TRBJ1-2; D may be TRBD1 (5 bases). The CDR3 length is 15 residues. Trimming left V 2 bases short and J 1 base short, with 11 bases between. CDR1 KGHSH and CDR2 LQKENI come from the germline V gene. The CDR3 reads CASSPEAQGNYGYTF. DNA of the CDR3: TGTGCCAGCTCACCAGAAGCGCAGGGTAACTATGGCTACACCTTC. Based on the CDR3 plus reference TRBV18 and TRBJ1-2, the full variable domain is NAGVMQNPRHLVRRRGQEARLRCSPMKGHSHVYWYRQLPEEGLKFMVYLQKENIIDESGMPKERFSAEFPKEGPSILRIQQVVRGDSAAYFCASSPEAQGNYGYTFGSGTRLTVV.

The gene calls are TRBV15 and TRBJ2-6; tentative D call: TRBD2 (5 bases). This CDR3 has 18 residues. In germline, CDR1 is LNHNV, CDR2 YYDKDF (reference sequence). Trimming removed 0 bases at V and 0 bases at J, with 12 bases between. CDR3 sequence: CATSRDSEGSSGANVLTF. CDR3 bases: TGTGCCACCAGCAGAGATTCAGAGGGAAGCTCTGGGGCCAACGTCCTGACTTTC.

This chain links TRBV6-6 with TRBJ1-2; 8 nucleotides agree with TRBD1. With 6 bases clipped from V and 8 bases from J, the junction kept 5 bases outside the gene matches. Germline CDR1 is MNHNY and CDR2 is SVGAGI (reference sequence). The CDR3 spans 12 residues. The CDR3 DNA sequence: TGTGCCAGCAGCACAGGGGGATGGGGCTACACCTTC. Amino acids: CASSTGGWGYTF.

The chain links TRBV20-1 to TRBJ2-7, with TRBD2 matching 11 bases. The CDR3 runs 17 residues. V trimming: 3 bases; J trimming: 0 bases; junction bases outside the gene matches: 10. In germline, CDR1 is DFQATT, CDR2 SNEGSKA (reference sequence). The CDR3, as DNA: TGCAGTGCTAGTCCCGGACTAGCGGGCCTTAGCTCCTACGAGCAGTACTTC. Translation: CSASPGLAGLSSYEQYF.

The CDR3 sequence: CAISVLAGGDYEQYF. The CDR3 DNA is TGTGCCATCAGTGTTCTAGCGGGAGGAGACTACGAGCAGTACTTC. The chain carries TRBV10-3 and TRBJ2-7, with 11 nucleotides matching TRBD2. The J segment lost 3 bases and the V segment lost 4 bases, leaving 5 bases of the junction unmatched. The CDR3 is made up of 15 amino acids. Germline V gene data show CDR1 as ENHRY and CDR2 as SYGVKD.

This chain connects TRBV28 to TRBJ2-3, with D perhaps TRBD1 (5 bases). Trimming took 2 bases from V and 2 from J, leaving 17 bases between them. Germline CDR1 reads MDHEN; CDR2 reads SYDVKM. The CDR3 sequence is 17 residues long. The CDR3 protein is CASSLRQGQTVTDTQYF. As DNA, the CDR3 is TGTGCCAGCAGTTTAAGGCAGGGCCAGACCGTCACAGATACGCAGTATTTT.

The V and J genes are TRBV6-5 and TRBJ2-1; 7 nucleotides match TRBD2. The CDR3 runs to 14 residues. The V gene's germline CDR1 is MNHEY and CDR2 SVGAGI. After removal of 6 bases from V and 8 bases from J, the junction contained 10 bases not matched to a gene. In nucleotides, the CDR3 is TGTGCCAGCAGACCGGGGGGTCATTCGGATGAGCAGTTCTTC. It yields the protein CASRPGGHSDEQFF.

The rearrangement joins TRBV30 to TRBJ1-4; 9 bases fit TRBD1. V trimming: 0 bases; J trimming: 10 bases; junction bases outside the gene matches: 6. Germline assignment: CDR1 GTSNPN and CDR2 SVGIG (reference sequence). The CDR3 loop spans 14 amino acids. The CDR3 nucleotides read TGTGCCTGGAGTGTAGACAGGGGGACTGGAAAACTGTTTTTT. It yields the protein CAWSVDRGTGKLFF. Complete variable domain (other parts from reference TRBV30 and TRBJ1-4): SQTIHQWPATLVQPVGSPLSLECTVEGTSNPNLYWYRQAAGRGLQLLFYSVGIGQISSEVPQNLSASRPQDRQFILSSKKLLLSDSGFYLCAWSVDRGTGKLFFGSGTQLSVL.

The V and J genes are TRBV28 and TRBJ2-3; tentatively, D is TRBD1 (6 bases). The V end lost 5 bases, the J end lost 14 bases, and 14 bases lay between the germline ends. CDR3 length: 11 amino acids. Germline loops: CDR1 MDHEN, CDR2 SYDVKM. CDR3 DNA: TGTGCCAGCAGTACCACAACCAGGGGGTATTTT. Protein: CASSTTTRGYF.

The CDR3 DNA reads TGTGCCTGGAGTGAAGACACCTACGAGCAGTACTTC. This encodes CAWSEDTYEQYF. The chain recombines TRBV30 with TRBJ2-7, with D hard to call. The CDR3 runs to 12 residues. Looked up from germline, CDR1 is GTSNPN and CDR2 is SVGIG (reference sequence). The V and J ends lost 1 base and 2 bases respectively, with 6 bases between them.

About this clone itself: This specimen includes other DNA sequences encoding the same CDR3. This chain links TRBV5-1 with TRBJ2-7; no clear D. Germline CDR1 is SGHRS and CDR2 is YFSETQ. Trimming pared 0 bases from V and 1 base from J, leaving 5 bases between. CDR3 length equals 13 residues. For the CDR3, the DNA is TGCGCCAGCAGCTTGGGTCAGTCCTACGAGCAGTACTTC. This sequence encodes CASSLGQSYEQYF.

The V gene is TRBV30, the J gene TRBJ2-7; D is unclear. Trimming left V 5 bases short and J 3 bases short, with 11 bases between. Germline loops: CDR1 GTSNPN, CDR2 SVGIG (reference sequence). This CDR3 is built from 12 residues. The CDR3 sequence is CAWRKTGYEQYF. The CDR3 DNA is TGTGCCTGGCGAAAAACCGGCTACGAGCAGTACTTC.

The V call is TRBV24-1, the J call TRBJ2-1, with D possibly being TRBD1 (5 bases). Germline V gives CDR1 KGHDR, CDR2 SFDVKD. The CDR3 loop spans 17 amino acids. Trimming left V 4 bases short and J 4 bases short, with 19 bases between. CDR3 coding DNA: TGTGCCACCAGTGACTCGGCGACAAGGGGTCTATACAATGAGCAGTTCTTC. It yields the protein CATSDSATRGLYNEQFF.